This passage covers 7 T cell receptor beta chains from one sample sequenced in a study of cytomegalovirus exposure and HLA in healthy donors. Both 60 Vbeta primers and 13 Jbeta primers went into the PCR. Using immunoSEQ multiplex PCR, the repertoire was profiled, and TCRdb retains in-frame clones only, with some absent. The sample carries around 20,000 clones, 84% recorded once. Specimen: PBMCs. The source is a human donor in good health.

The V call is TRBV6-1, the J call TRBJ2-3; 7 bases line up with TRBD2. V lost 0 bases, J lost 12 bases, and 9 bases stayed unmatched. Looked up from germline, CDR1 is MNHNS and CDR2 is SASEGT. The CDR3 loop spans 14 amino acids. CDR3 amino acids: CASSEAPKSGTQYF. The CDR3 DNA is TGTGCCAGCAGTGAAGCCCCTAAAAGCGGGACCCAGTATTTT.

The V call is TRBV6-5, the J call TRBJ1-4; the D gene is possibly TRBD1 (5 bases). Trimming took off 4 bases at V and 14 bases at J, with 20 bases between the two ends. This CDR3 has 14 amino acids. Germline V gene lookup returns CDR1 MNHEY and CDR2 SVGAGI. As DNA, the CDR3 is TGTGCCAGCAGTTCTCGCGAGGGACTAGGGAGGCTGTTTTTT. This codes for CASSSREGLGRLFF.

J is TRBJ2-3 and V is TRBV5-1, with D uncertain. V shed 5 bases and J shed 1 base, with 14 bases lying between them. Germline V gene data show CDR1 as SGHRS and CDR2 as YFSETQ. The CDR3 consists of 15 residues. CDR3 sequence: CASRAAPERTDTQYF. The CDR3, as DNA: TGCGCCAGCAGGGCTGCCCCCGAACGCACAGATACGCAGTATTTT.

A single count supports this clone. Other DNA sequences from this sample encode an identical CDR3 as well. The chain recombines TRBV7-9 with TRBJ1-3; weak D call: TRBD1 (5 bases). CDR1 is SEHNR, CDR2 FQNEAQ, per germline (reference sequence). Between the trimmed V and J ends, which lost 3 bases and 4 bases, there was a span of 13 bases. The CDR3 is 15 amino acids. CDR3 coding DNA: TGTGCCAGCAGCTTTGGGGCAGGACCCGGAAACACCATATATTTT. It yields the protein CASSFGAGPGNTIYF.

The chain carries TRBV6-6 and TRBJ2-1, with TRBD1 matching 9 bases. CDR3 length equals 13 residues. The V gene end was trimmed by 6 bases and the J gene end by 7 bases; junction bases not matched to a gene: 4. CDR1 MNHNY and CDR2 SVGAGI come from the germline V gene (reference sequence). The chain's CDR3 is CASSWDRANEQFF. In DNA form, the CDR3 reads TGTGCCAGCAGCTGGGACAGGGCAAATGAGCAGTTCTTC.

In DNA form, the CDR3 reads TGTGCCAGCAGTGGTTCCGCAGCTGAAGCTTTCTTT. This codes for CASSGSAAEAFF. The V call is TRBV9, the J call TRBJ1-1; no firm D call. There are 12 residues in the CDR3. Germline V gene sequence: CDR1 SGDLS, CDR2 YYNGEE. V lost 5 bases, J lost 6 bases, and 11 bases lay in between.

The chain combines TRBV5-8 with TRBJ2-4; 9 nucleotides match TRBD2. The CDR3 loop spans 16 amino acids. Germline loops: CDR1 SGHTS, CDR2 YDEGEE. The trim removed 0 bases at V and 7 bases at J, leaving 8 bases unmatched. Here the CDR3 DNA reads TGTGCCAGCAGCTTGGCTCCTAGCGGGACGAGGAACATTCAGTACTTC. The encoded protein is CASSLAPSGTRNIQYF.